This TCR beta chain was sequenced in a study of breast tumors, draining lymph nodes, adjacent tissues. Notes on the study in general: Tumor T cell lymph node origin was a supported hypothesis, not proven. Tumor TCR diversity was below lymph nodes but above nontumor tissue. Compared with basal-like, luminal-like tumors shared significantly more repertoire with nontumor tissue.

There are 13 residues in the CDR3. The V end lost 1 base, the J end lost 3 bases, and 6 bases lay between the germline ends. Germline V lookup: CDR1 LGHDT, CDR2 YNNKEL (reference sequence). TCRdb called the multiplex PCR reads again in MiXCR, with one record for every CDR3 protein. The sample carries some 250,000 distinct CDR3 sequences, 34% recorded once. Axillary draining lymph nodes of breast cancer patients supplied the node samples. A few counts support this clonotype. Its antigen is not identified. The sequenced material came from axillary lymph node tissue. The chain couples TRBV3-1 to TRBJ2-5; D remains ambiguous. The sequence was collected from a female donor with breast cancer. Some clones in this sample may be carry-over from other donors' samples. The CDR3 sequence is CASSQGAKETQYF. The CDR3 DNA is TGTGCCAGCAGCCAAGGGGCCAAAGAGACCCAGTACTTC.